This T cell receptor beta chain was obtained from a study of CXCR3-negative and CXCR3-positive naive CD8 T cells. The CDR3 extends over 16 amino acids. CDR1 is SGHVS and CDR2 is FQNEAQ in the germline V gene. Study results and caveats: After cryopreservation, expression of CXCR3 was partially reduced, and most assays were run with fresh PBMCs. A higher hydrophobicity marked the TRB CDR3s of CXCR3-positive naive cells versus CXCR3-negative naive cells. High diversity, comparable across both naive subsets, contrasted with much lower diversity in memory CD8+ cells.

Of note for this clonotype: Its antigen is undetermined.

Naive CD8+ T cells were CD45RO-CCR7+CD27+CD95-. cDNA libraries for TRB were generated by 5' RACE incorporating UMI labels. TCRdb reprocessed the 5' RACE reads and stores each CDR3 protein as one record, lacking DNA. The sample spans around 80,000 distinct CDR3 sequences; the ten largest clones claim approximately 0.67%. The rearrangement uses TRBV7-8 and TRBJ2-5; the D call from TCRdb, TRBD2, cannot be confirmed without DNA. The sequence came from a human donor in good health. Some clones in this sample may be carry-over from other donors' samples. Source material: naive CXCR3+ CD8+ T cells from blood. Indicated subset: CD45RO-CCR7+CD27+CD95- naive CD8+ T cells expressing CXCR3 (TNR3+). This CDR3 reads CASSPRTSVTQETQYF.